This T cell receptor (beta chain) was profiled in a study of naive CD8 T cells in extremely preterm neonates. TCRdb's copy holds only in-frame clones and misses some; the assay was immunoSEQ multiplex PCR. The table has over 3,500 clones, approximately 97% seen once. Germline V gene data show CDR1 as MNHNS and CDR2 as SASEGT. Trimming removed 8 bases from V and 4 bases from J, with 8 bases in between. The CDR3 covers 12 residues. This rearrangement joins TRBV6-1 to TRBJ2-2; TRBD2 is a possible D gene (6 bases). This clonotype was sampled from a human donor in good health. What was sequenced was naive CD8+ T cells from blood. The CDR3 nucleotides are TGTGCCAGCTGGGGACTCACCGGGGAGCTGTTTTTT. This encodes CASWGLTGELFF.